This paragraph covers one T cell receptor beta chain sequence. What it binds is unknown. Germline CDR1 reads SGHTA; CDR2 reads FQGNSA. V was cut by 1 base and J by 2 bases, with 1 base left in between. The CDR3 runs 12 residues. Treatment in this sample: oral pan-JAK inhibitor, 5-10 mg twice daily. Peripheral blood and lesional scalp punch biopsies were taken from alopecia areata patients. The entry originates in a study of CD8+ T cells in alopecia areata. Study observations and caveats: Scalp samples also yield sequences of resident alphabeta T cells from normal skin.

RNA extraction and reverse transcription yielded cDNA as sequencing template. Some clones are missing from TCRdb's copy, which holds only in-frame ones; the method was immunoSEQ multiplex PCR. Of about 5,400 clones detected, roughly 70% appear once; the ten largest clones hold over 9%. The starting material was skin, obtained at week 24, from a patient treated with tofacitinib. This rearrangement joins TRBV7-2 to TRBJ2-3; D not resolved. This TCR derives from a human donor with alopecia areata. DNA for the CDR3: TGTGCCAGCAGCTTAGACACAGATACGCAGTATTTT. Residues: CASSLDTDTQYF.